The clone carrying this T cell receptor beta chain was seen a handful of times. Its target is unknown. These data belong to a study of post-analysis software for immune sequencing data. Across the study: Clinical courses comprised relapsing-remitting, secondary progressive and progressive-relapsing multiple sclerosis.

The library was made from cDNA and included unique molecular identifiers. cDNA molecules numbering roughly 0.5 million came from around 0.96 to 9.9 million T cells. Each CDR3 protein is one row after TCRdb ran MiXCR on the PCR reads. Here the sample spans about 430,000 distinct CDR3 sequences, about 39% being singletons. Trimming at V came to 6 bases and at J to 6 bases, leaving 11 bases not matched to a gene. The CDR3 totals 16 residues. The germline V gene encodes CDR1 MNHEY and CDR2 SVGAGI. Study-wide findings and caveats: For normalized Chao1 diversity, multiple sclerosis patients scored significantly lower than controls did. F-measure co-clustering was strong for batch-matched samples. Controls showed lower frequencies than patients for 4 or 5 TRBV segments, and TRBV5-6, TRBV5-1 and TRBV20-1 were among these.

This clonotype originated in a girl aged 2 to 9 with multiple sclerosis. This chain joins TRBV6-5 and TRBJ2-1; 10 bases are a match to TRBD2. The sequenced sample was blood. In DNA form, the CDR3 reads TGTGCCAGCAGCCGACAGGGTAGCGGGAGGATCAATGAGCAGTTCTTC. Protein sequence: CASSRQGSGRINEQFF.